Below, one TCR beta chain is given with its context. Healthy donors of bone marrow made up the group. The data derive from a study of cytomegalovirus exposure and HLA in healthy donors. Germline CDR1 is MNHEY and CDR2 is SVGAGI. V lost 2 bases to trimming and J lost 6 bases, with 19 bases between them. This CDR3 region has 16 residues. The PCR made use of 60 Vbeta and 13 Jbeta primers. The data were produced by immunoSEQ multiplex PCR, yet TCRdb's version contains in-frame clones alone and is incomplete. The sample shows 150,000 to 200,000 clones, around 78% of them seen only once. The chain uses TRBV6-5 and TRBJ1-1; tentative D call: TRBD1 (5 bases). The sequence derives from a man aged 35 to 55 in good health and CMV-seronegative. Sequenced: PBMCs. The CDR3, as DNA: TGTGCCAGCAGTTACCCCGACGGCGGGGGAAAGGCTGAAGCTTTCTTT. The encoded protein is CASSYPDGGGKAEAFF.